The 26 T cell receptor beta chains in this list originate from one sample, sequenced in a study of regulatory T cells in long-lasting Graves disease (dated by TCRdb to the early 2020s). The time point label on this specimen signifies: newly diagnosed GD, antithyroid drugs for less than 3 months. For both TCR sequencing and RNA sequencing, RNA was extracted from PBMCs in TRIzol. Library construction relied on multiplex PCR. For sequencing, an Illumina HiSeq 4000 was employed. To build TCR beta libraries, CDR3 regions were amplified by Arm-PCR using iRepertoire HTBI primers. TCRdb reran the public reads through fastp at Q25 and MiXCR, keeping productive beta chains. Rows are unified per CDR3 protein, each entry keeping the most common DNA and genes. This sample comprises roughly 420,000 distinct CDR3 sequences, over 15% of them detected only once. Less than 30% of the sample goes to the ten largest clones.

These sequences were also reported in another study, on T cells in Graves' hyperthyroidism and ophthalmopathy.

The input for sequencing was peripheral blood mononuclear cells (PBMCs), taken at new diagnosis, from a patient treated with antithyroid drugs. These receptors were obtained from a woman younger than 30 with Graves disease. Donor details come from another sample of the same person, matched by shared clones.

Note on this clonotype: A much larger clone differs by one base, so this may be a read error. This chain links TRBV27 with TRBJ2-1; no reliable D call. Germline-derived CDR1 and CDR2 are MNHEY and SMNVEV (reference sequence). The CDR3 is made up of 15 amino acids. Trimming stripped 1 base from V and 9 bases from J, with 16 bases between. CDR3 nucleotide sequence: TGTGCCAGCAGTTTATACACCGCCCCCGGCAGTGAGCAGTTCTTC. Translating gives CASSLYTAPGSEQFF.

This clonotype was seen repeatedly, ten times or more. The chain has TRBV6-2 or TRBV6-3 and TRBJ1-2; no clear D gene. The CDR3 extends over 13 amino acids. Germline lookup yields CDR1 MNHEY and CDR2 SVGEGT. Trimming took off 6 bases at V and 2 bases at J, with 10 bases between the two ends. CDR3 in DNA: TGTGCCAGCAGGAACGACGGAAACTATGGCTACACCTTC. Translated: CASRNDGNYGYTF.

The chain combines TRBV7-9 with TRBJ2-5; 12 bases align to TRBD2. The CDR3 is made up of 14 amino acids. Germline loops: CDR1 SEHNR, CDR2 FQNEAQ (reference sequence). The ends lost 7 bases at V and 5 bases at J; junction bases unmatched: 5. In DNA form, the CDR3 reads TGTGCCAGCACTCTAGCGGGAGGGGTTGAGACCCAGTACTTC. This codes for CASTLAGGVETQYF.

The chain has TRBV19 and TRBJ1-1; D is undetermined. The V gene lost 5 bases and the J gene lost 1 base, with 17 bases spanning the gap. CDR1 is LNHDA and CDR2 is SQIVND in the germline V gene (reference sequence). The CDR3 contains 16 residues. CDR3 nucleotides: TGTGCCAGTAGTTCCCCCGCATCCGGGTCGAACACTGAAGCTTTCTTT. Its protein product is CASSSPASGSNTEAFF.

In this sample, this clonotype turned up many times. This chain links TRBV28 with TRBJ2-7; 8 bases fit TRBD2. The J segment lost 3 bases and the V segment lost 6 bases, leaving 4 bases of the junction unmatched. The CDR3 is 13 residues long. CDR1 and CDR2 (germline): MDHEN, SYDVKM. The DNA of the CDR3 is TGTGCCAGCAGGACGGGAGGGCTCTACGAGCAGTACTTC. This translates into CASRTGGLYEQYF.

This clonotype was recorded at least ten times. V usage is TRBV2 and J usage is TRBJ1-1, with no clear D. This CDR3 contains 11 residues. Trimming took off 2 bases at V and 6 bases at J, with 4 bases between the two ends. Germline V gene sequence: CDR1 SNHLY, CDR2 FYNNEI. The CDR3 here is CASSEQSEAFF. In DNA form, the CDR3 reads TGTGCCAGCAGTGAACAATCTGAAGCTTTCTTT.

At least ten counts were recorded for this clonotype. The CDR3 here is CASSFRLVRYEQYF. In nucleotides, the CDR3 is TGTGCCAGCAGTTTTAGGCTAGTACGATACGAGCAGTACTTC. The chain combines TRBV28 with TRBJ2-7; no reliable D call. V lost 3 bases and J 4 bases, leaving 13 bases between the germline ends. The germline gives CDR1 MDHEN, CDR2 SYDVKM. The CDR3 length is 14 residues.

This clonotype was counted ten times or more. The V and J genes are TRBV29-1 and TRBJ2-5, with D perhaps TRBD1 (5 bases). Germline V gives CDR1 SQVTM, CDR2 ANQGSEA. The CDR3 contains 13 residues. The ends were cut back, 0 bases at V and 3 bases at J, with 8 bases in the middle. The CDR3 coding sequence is TGCAGCGTTGAAGATCTAGGGGAAGAGACCCAGTACTTC. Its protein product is CSVEDLGEETQYF.

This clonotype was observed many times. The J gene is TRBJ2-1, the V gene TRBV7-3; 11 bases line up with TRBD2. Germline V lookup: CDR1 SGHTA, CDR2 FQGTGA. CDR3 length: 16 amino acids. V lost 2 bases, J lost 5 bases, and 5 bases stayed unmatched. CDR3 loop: CASSLWGTSGNNEQFF. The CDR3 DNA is TGTGCCAGCAGCTTATGGGGGACTAGCGGAAACAATGAGCAGTTCTTC.

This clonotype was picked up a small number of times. The CDR3 DNA reads as TGTGCCAGCAGCGTTATACAGGCGATGAACACTGAAGCTTTCTTT. Protein sequence: CASSVIQAMNTEAFF. The chain links TRBV6-2 or TRBV6-3 to TRBJ1-1, with D perhaps TRBD1 (5 bases). V was clipped by 6 bases and J by 0 bases, with 14 bases between them. CDR3 size: 15 residues. CDR1 MNHEY and CDR2 SVGEGT come from the germline V gene.

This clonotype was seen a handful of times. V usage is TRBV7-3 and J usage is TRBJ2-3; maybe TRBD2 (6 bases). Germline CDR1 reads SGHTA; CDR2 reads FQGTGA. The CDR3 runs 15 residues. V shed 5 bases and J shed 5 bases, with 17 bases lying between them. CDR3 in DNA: TGTGCCAGCAGCCTCGCGGGCGGGATTGGAGATACGCAGTATTTT. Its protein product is CASSLAGGIGDTQYF. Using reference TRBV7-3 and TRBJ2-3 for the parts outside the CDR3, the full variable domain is GAGVSQTPSNKVTEKGKYVELRCDPISGHTALYWYRQSLGQGPEFLIYFQGTGAADDSGLPNDRFFAVRPEGSVSTLKIQRTERGDSAVYLCASSLAGGIGDTQYFGPGTRLTVL.

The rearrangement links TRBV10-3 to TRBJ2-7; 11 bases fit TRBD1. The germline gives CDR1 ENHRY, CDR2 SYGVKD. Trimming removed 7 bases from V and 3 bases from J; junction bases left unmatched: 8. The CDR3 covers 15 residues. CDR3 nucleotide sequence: TGTGCCATCACCGAGGAGGACAGGGGGCTCTACGAGCAGTACTTC. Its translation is CAITEEDRGLYEQYF.

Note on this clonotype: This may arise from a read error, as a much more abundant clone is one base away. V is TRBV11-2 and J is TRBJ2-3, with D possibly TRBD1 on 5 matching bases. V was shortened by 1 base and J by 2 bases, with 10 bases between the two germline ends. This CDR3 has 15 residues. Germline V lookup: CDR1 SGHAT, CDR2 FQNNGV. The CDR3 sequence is CASSLVGVTTDTQYF. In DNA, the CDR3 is TGTGCCAGCAGCTTAGTAGGGGTTACCACAGATACGCAGTATTTT.

As DNA, the CDR3 is TGTGCCAGCAGTGTGACAACCTACGAGCAGTACTTC. Amino acids: CASSVTTYEQYF. The rearrangement joins TRBV6-2 or TRBV6-3 to TRBJ2-7, with no clear D. Trimming removed 5 bases from V and 2 bases from J, with 7 bases in between. The CDR3 runs 12 residues. Germline V gene data show CDR1 as MNHEY and CDR2 as SVGEGT.

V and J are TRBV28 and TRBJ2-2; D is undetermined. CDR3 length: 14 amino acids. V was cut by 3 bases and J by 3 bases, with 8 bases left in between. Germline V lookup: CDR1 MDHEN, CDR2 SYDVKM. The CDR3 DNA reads TGTGCCAGCAGTTTCACCGGAGACACCGGGGAGCTGTTTTTT. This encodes CASSFTGDTGELFF.

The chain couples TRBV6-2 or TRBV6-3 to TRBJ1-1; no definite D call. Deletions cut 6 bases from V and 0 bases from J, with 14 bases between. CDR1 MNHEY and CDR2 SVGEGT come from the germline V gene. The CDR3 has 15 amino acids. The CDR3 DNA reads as TGTGCCAGCAGGGCAAGGTTGAGGGTGAACACTGAAGCTTTCTTT. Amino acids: CASRARLRVNTEAFF.

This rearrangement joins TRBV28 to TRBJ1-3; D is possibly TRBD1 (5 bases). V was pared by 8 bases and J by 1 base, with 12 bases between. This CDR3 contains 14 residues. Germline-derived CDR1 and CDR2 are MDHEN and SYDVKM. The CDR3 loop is CASRDPGSGNTIYF. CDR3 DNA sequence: TGTGCCAGCCGGGACCCTGGGTCTGGAAACACCATATATTTT.

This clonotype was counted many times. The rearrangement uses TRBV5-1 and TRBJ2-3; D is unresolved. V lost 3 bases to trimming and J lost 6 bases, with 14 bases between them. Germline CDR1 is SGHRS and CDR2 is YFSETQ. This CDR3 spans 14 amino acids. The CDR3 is CASSYEASRDTQYF. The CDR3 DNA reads TGCGCCAGCAGCTACGAGGCCTCGCGTGATACGCAGTATTTT.

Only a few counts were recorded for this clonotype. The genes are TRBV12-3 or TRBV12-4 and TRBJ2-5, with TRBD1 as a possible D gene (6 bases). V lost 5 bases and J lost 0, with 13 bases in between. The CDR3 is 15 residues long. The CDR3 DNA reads TGTGCCAGCAGTCCCACGGACAGCCACCAAGAGACCCAGTACTTC. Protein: CASSPTDSHQETQYF.

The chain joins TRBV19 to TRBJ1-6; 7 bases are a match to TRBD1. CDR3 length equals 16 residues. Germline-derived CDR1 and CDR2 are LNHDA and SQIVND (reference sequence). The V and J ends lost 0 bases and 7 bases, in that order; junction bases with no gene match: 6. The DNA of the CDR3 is TGTGCCAGTAGTATAGAAGACAGGGTTTTCAATTCACCCCTCCACTTT. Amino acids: CASSIEDRVFNSPLHF.

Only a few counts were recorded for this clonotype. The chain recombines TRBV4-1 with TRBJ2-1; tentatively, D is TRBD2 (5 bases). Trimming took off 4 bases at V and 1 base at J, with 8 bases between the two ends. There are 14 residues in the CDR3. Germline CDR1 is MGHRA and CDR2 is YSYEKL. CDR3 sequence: CASSPGNSYNEQFF. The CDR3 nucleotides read TGCGCCAGCAGCCCCGGGAATTCCTACAATGAGCAGTTCTTC.

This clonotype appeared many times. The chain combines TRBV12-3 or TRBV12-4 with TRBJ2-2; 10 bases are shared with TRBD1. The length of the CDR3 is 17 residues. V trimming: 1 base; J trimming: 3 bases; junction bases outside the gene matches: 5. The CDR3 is CASSLGAGTGDTGELFF. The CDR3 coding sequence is TGTGCCAGCAGTTTAGGGGCCGGGACAGGGGACACCGGGGAGCTGTTTTTT.

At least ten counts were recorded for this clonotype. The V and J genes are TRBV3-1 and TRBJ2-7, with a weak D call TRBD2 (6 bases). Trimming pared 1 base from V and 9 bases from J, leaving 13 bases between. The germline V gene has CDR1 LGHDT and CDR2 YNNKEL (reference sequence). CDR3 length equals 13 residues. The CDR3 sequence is CASSQAGGSGQYF. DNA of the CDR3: TGTGCCAGCAGCCAAGCTGGGGGTAGCGGGCAGTACTTC.

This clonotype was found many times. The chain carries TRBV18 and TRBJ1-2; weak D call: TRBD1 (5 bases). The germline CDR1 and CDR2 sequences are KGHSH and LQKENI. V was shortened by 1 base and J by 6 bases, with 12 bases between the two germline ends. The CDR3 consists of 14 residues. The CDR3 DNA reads TGTGCCAGCTCACCACAAAGGCAGGGCCATGGCTACACCTTC. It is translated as CASSPQRQGHGYTF.

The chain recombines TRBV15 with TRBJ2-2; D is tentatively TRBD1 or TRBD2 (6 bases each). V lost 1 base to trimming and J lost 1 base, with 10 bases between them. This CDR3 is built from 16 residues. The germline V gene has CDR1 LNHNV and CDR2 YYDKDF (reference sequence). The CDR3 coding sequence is TGTGCCACCAGCAGAGGCGGGACAATGAACACCGGGGAGCTGTTTTTT. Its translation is CATSRGGTMNTGELFF.

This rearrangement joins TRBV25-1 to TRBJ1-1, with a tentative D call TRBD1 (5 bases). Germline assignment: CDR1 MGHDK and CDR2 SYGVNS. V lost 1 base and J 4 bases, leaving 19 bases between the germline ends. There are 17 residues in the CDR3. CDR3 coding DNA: TGTGCCAGCAGTGAATTAAGGAGGGGTAAAGGCTTCACTGAAGCTTTCTTT. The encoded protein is CASSELRRGKGFTEAFF.